This TCR beta chain was captured by sequencing in a study of blood T cells in healthy people across ages. Across the whole study: When template switching was applied, about one barcoded beta molecule was captured per two T cells.

The authors ran a second PCR of about 6 to 12 cycles using a sample-barcoded 5' primer and a J-beta primer mix. TCRdb redid the calling of the 5' RACE reads with MiXCR, one entry per CDR3 protein. In the table there are hundreds of thousands of distinct CDR3 sequences, around 48% of which are singletons. The CDR3 has 16 residues. Trimming took 0 bases from V and 5 from J, leaving 17 bases between them. Germline V gene data show CDR1 as MNHEY and CDR2 as SMNVEV (reference sequence). Input material: blood. V usage is TRBV27 and J usage is TRBJ2-7, with a weak D call TRBD1 (6 bases). The TCR comes from a woman between 55 and 75 years old in good health. As DNA, the CDR3 is TGTGCCAGCAGTTTATCGGCAGGGGAATCATACAACGAGCAGTACTTC. Its protein is CASSLSAGESYNEQYF.